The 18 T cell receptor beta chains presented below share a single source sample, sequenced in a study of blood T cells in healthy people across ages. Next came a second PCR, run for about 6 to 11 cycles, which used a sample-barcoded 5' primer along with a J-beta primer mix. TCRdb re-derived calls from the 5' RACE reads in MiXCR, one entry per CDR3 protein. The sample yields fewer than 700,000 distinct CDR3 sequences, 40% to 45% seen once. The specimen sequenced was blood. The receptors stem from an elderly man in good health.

The CDR3 is CASSPIEDTQYF. The CDR3 DNA follows: TGTGCCAGCTCACCAATCGAAGATACGCAGTATTTT. V and J are TRBV18 and TRBJ2-3; D call uncertain. The CDR3 contains 12 residues. The germline V and J ends were trimmed by 2 bases and 5 bases, with 5 bases remaining between them. Per the germline V gene, CDR1 is KGHSH and CDR2 is LQKENI.

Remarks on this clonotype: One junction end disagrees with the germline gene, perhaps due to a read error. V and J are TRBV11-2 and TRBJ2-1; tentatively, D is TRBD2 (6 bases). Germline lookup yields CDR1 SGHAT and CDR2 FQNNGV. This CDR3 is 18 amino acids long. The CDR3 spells CVSSLGRAGLSSYNEQFF. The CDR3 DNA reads TGTGTCAGCAGCTTAGGCAGGGCTGGACTAAGCTCCTACAATGAGCAGTTCTTC.

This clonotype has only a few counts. CDR3 residues: CASSSGLAGGSDNEQFF. The DNA for the CDR3 is TGTGCCAGCAGCTCCGGACTAGCGGGAGGGAGCGACAATGAGCAGTTCTTC. The rearrangement uses TRBV7-2 and TRBJ2-1; 15 positions agree with TRBD2. CDR1 is SGHTA and CDR2 is FQGNSA in the germline V gene. The junction had 6 bases not matched to a gene; V was cut back by 4 bases and J by 5 bases. The CDR3 runs 17 residues.

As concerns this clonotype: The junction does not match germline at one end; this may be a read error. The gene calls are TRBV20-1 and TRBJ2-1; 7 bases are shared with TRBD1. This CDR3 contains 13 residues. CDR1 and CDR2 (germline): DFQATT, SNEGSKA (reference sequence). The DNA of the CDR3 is TGCAGTGCTGTTAGGGGGCGGTACAATGAGCAGTGCTTC. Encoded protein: CSAVRGRYNEQCF.

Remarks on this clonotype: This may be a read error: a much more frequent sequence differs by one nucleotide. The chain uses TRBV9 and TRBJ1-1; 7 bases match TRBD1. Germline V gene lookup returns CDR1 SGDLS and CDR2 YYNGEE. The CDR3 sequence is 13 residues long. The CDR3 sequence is CVSSAEGGVGAFF. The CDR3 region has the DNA TGTGTCAGCAGCGCAGAAGGGGGCGTCGGGGCTTTCTTT.

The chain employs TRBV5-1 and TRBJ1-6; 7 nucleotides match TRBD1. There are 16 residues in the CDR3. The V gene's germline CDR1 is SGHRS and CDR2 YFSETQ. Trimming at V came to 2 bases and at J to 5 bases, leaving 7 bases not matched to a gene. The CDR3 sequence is CASSFRTGDDNSPLHF. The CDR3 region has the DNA TGCGCCAGCAGCTTCAGGACAGGTGATGATAATTCACCCCTCCACTTT.

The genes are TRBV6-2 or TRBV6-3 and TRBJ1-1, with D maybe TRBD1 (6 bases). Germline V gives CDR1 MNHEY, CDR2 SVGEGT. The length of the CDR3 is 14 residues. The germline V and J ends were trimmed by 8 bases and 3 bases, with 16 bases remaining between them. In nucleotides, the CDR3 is TGTGCCAGCCACCGGGCAGGGGTTGACACTGAAGCTTTCTTT. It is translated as CASHRAGVDTEAFF.

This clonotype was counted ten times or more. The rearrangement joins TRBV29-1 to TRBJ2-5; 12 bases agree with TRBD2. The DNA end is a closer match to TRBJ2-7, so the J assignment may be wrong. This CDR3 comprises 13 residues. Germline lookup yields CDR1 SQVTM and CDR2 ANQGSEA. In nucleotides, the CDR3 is TGCAGCGTTGACTCTAGCGGGAGGGGCGAGCAGTACTTC. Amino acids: CSVDSSGRGEQYF.

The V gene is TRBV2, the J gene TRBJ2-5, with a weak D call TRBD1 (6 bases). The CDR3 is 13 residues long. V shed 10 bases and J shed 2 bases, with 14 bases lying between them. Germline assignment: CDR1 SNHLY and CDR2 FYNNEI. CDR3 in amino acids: CANPRTEQETQYF. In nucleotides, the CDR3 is TGTGCCAACCCCCGGACAGAACAAGAGACCCAGTACTTC. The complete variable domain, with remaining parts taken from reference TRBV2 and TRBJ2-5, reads EPEVTQTPSHQVTQMGQEVILRCVPISNHLYFYWYRQILGQKVEFLVSFYNNEISEKSEIFDDQFSVERPDGSNFTLKIRSTKLEDSAMYFCANPRTEQETQYFGPGTRLLVL.

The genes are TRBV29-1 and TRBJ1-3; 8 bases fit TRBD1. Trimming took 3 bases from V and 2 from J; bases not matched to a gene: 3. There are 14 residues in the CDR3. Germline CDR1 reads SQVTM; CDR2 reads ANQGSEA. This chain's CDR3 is CSVEGGQAGNTIYF. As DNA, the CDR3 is TGCAGCGTTGAGGGGGGACAGGCTGGAAACACCATATATTTT.

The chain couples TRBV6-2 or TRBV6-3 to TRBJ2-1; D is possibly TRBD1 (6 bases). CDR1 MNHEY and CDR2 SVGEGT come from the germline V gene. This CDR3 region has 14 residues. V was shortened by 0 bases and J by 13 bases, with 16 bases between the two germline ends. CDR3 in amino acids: CASSYSPGQETQFF. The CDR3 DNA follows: TGTGCCAGCAGTTACTCACCGGGACAAGAGACCCAGTTCTTC.

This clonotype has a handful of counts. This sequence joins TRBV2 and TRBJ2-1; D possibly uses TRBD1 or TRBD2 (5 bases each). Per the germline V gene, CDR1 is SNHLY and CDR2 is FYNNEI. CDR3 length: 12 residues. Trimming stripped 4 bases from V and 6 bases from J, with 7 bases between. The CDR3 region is CASSGDVNEQFF. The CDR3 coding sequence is TGTGCCAGCAGTGGGGACGTCAATGAGCAGTTCTTC.

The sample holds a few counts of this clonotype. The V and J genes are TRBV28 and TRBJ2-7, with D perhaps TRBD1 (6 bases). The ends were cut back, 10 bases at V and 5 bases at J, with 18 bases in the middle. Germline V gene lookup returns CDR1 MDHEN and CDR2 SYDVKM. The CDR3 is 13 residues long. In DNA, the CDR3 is TGTGCCACCACTGAACCCAGGGGCCACGAGCAGTACTTC. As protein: CATTEPRGHEQYF.

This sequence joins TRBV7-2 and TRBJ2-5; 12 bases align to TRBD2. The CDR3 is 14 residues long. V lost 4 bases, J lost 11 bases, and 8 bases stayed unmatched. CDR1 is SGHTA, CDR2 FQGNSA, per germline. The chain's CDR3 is CASSSLAGGCKQYF. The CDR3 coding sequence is TGTGCCAGCAGCTCACTAGCGGGAGGCTGCAAGCAGTACTTC.

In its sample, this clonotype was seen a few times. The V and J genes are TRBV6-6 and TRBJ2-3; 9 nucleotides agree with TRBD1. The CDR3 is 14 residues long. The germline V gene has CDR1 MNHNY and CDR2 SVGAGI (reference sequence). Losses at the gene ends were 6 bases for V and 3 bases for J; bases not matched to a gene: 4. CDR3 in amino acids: CASRLGTGTDTQYF. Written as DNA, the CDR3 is TGTGCCAGCAGACTCGGGACAGGGACAGATACGCAGTATTTT.

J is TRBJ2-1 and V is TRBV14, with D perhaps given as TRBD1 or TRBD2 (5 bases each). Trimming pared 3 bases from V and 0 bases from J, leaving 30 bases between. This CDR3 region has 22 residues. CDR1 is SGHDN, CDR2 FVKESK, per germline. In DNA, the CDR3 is TGTGCCAGCAGCCAGAAGGGTGACGGGACCACTATTCTTCCGGGCTCCTACAATGAGCAGTTCTTC. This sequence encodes CASSQKGDGTTILPGSYNEQFF.

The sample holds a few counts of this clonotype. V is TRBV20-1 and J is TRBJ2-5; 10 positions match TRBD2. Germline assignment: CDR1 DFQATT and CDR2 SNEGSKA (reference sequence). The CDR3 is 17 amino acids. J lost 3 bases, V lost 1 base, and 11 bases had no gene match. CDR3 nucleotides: TGCAGTGCTAGAGTGGTCGGTAGCGGGGGGACCAAAGAGACCCAGTACTTC. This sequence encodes CSARVVGSGGTKETQYF.

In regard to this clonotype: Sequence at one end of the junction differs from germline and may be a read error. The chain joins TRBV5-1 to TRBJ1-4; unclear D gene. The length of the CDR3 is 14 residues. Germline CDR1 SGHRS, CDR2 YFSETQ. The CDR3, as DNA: TGCGCCCGCAGCTTCGGTGACGAAGGGGAAAAACTGTTTTTT. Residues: CARSFGDEGEKLFF.